The rows below give T cell receptor beta chains drawn from one sample of a study of T cells in Graves' hyperthyroidism and ophthalmopathy. TCRdb re-called the multiplex PCR reads through MiXCR, storing one row per CDR3 protein. The table has some 360,000 distinct CDR3 sequences, around 18% seen once. The source material was blood. Every receptor here comes from a woman between 40 and 50 years old with Graves' ophthalmopathy. CDR3s include the opening cysteine and the closing phenylalanine or tryptophan. A D gene is named only where the DNA matches it firmly. The size entry is marked missing in some rows and otherwise reads once, few, many or a size class.

J,V,size,D,CDR3,DNA
TRBJ2-7,TRBV27,many,NA,CASSLVLGVGEQYF,TGTGCCAGCAGTTTAGTATTGGGGGTCGGCGAGCAGTACTTC
TRBJ1-6,TRBV7-3,many,TRBD1,CASSATGGYDSPLHF,TGTGCCAGCAGCGCTACAGGGGGGTATGATTCACCCCTCCACTTT
TRBJ2-7,TRBV18,many,NA,CASSPDYEQYF,TGTGCCAGCTCACCAGATTACGAGCAGTACTTC
TRBJ2-2,TRBV2,many,TRBD2,CASRETSGRPLNTGELFF,TGTGCCAGCAGGGAGACTAGCGGGAGGCCGTTGAACACCGGGGAGCTGTTTTTT
TRBJ1-6,TRBV10-2,NA,NA,CASSGGAGANSPLHF,TGCGCCAGCAGTGGGGGTGCGGGGGCAAATTCACCCCTCCACTTT
TRBJ1-2,TRBV30,many,TRBD1,CAWSVPLQGALGYTF,TGTGCCTGGAGTGTACCCCTACAGGGGGCGCTTGGCTACACCTTC
TRBJ2-2,TRBV5-1,many,NA,CASGLLAGANTGELFF,TGCGCCAGCGGATTACTAGCAGGAGCGAACACCGGGGAGCTGTTTTTT
TRBJ1-1,TRBV28,many,NA,CASSFNGGEGGAFF,TGTGCCAGCAGTTTCAACGGTGGCGAGGGCGGTGCTTTCTTT
TRBJ2-7,TRBV5-1,many,NA,CASSWGSDYEQYF,TGCGCCAGCAGTTGGGGCAGCGACTACGAGCAGTACTTC
TRBJ1-1,TRBV28,many,NA,CASTLGGWLAEAFF,TGTGCCAGCACCCTGGGAGGGTGGCTCGCTGAAGCTTTCTTT
TRBJ2-1,TRBV6-5,many,NA,CASSLMSTYNEQFF,TGTGCCAGCAGTTTGATGTCGACATACAATGAGCAGTTCTTC
TRBJ1-2,TRBV29-1,many,NA,CSVAPWASLYGYTF,TGCAGCGTTGCCCCATGGGCGTCCCTATATGGCTACACCTTC
TRBJ2-2,TRBV5-4,many,NA,CASSSIMQGGTGELFF,TGTGCCAGCAGCTCGATTATGCAGGGAGGCACCGGGGAGCTGTTTTTT
TRBJ2-7,TRBV7-2,many,TRBD2,CASSLGASGNGYEQYF,TGTGCCAGCAGCTTAGGGGCTAGCGGGAATGGGTACGAGCAGTACTTC
TRBJ1-2,TRBV6-5,many,NA,CASSNRDAGYTF,TGTGCCAGCAGCAACAGGGACGCTGGCTACACCTTC
TRBJ1-1,TRBV27,many,TRBD1,CASLPGQKNTEAFF,TGTGCCAGCCTGCCGGGACAGAAGAACACTGAAGCTTTCTTT
TRBJ2-5,TRBV2,many,TRBD1,CASIGQGETQYF,TGTGCCAGCATAGGACAGGGCGAGACCCAGTACTTC
TRBJ1-5,TRBV19,many,TRBD1,CASRVPGQGIQPQHF,TGTGCCAGTAGAGTACCGGGACAGGGGATTCAGCCCCAGCATTTT
TRBJ2-2,TRBV5-1,NA,NA,CASSAVQGTGELFF,TGCGCCAGCAGCGCGGTGCAGGGCACCGGGGAGCTGTTTTTT
TRBJ2-7,TRBV5-5,few,TRBD2,CASSLGTGLPSYEQYF,TGTGCCAGCAGCTTGGGTACGGGACTACCCTCCTACGAGCAGTACTTC
TRBJ1-6,TRBV27,NA,NA,CAISFTGNGYNSPLHF,TGTGCCATCAGTTTCACAGGGAATGGATATAATTCACCCCTCCACTTT
TRBJ1-5,TRBV6-1,many,NA,CASSFRGMGDQPQHF,TGTGCCAGCAGCTTCAGGGGTATGGGGGATCAGCCCCAGCATTTT
TRBJ2-4,TRBV20-1,many,NA,CSASGIIAKNIQYF,TGCAGTGCTAGCGGGATAATAGCCAAAAACATTCAGTACTTC
TRBJ2-7,TRBV5-5,many,TRBD1,CASSVGQDPYEQYF,TGTGCCAGCAGCGTGGGACAGGACCCCTACGAGCAGTACTTC
TRBJ1-1,TRBV29-1,many,NA,CSVGGANTEAFF,TGCAGCGTTGGAGGGGCGAACACTGAAGCTTTCTTT
TRBJ1-2,TRBV12-3/TRBV12-4,NA,NA,CASSLSRLNYGYTF,TGTGCCAGCAGTTTGAGCAGACTAAATTATGGCTACACCTTC
TRBJ1-1,TRBV11-2,NA,TRBD1,CASSRRPGTGNTEAFF,TGTGCCAGCAGCAGACGTCCCGGGACAGGGAACACTGAAGCTTTCTTT
TRBJ2-2,TRBV6-1,many,NA,CASSERQTGELFF,TGTGCCAGCAGTGAAAGACAGACCGGGGAGCTGTTTTTT
TRBJ1-2,TRBV3-1,many,NA,CASSLILGQSYTF,TGTGCCAGCAGTCTAATCCTGGGACAAAGCTACACCTTC
TRBJ1-1,TRBV30,many,NA,CAWSVRPATEAFF,TGTGCCTGGAGTGTACGGCCAGCCACTGAAGCTTTCTTT
TRBJ2-3,TRBV30,many,NA,CAWSAGLCVRTVGTQYF,TGTGCCTGGAGTGCGGGCCTTTGCGTGAGGACAGTCGGTACGCAGTATTTT
TRBJ1-1,TRBV27,many,NA,CASSSLDDTEAFF,TGTGCCAGCAGTTCCCTTGACGACACTGAAGCTTTCTTT
TRBJ2-5,TRBV24-1,many,NA,CATSDNRDSQETQYF,TGTGCCACCAGTGACAACCGGGACTCTCAAGAGACCCAGTACTTC
TRBJ1-2,TRBV30,NA,NA,CAWSSGRNYGYTF,TGTGCCTGGAGTTCAGGACGGAACTATGGCTACACCTTC
TRBJ1-1,TRBV2,many,NA,CASMMGAFF,TGTGCCAGCATGATGGGGGCTTTCTTT
TRBJ1-5,TRBV6-2/TRBV6-3,many,NA,CASSPITGKEKDSNQPQHF,TGTGCCAGCAGTCCCATAACAGGCAAGGAAAAGGATAGCAATCAGCCCCAGCATTTT
TRBJ2-7,TRBV2,many,TRBD2,CATTEGTNHEQYF,TGTGCCACTACGGAGGGGACTAATCACGAGCAGTACTTC
TRBJ2-7,TRBV6-2/TRBV6-3,NA,TRBD1,CASTPTGTEQYF,TGTGCCAGCACTCCGACAGGGACCGAGCAGTACTTC
TRBJ1-2,TRBV7-9,few,TRBD1,CASSFSGTGRVGYTF,TGTGCCAGCAGCTTCTCCGGGACAGGGAGGGTTGGCTACACCTTC